This T cell receptor (beta chain) was observed in a study of chemoradiotherapy in HPV16-positive cancers. Trimming took 5 bases from V and 0 from J; bases not matched to a gene: 4. CDR1 SGHTA and CDR2 FQGTGA come from the germline V gene. The CDR3 extends over 15 amino acids. The study, taken as a whole, reports: HPV-responsive T-cell expansion during chemoradiotherapy was linked to improved recurrence-free survival in HPV16-positive patients. HPV-specific T cells were functionally defined from only a couple of HPV16-positive patients. Candidate HPV-specific clones and E7-related TCR motifs grew in tumor during treatment.

This clone was observed a single time. The antigen is unknown. Assay used: immunoSEQ multiplex PCR; TCRdb lists only in-frame clones, some missing. The sample holds fewer than 3,500 clones, 75% to 90% seen once. Over chemoradiotherapy, repertoires were sampled more than once. The TCR comes from a human donor with HPV-associated anogenital cancer. Sequences were derived from tumor tissue, sampled from a patient who underwent chemoradiotherapy. The V and J genes are TRBV7-3 and TRBJ2-3; 8 bases are a match to TRBD1. The CDR3: CASSKTGVSTDTQYF. As DNA, the CDR3 is TGTGCCAGCAGCAAGACAGGGGTGAGCACAGATACGCAGTATTTT.